Following are 26 T cell receptor beta chains from one sample sequenced in a study of blood T cell repertoires in COVID-19. Here immunoSEQ multiplex PCR was the method, and the copy in TCRdb shows in-frame clones only, minus some. The repertoire holds tens of thousands of clones, with approximately 92% as singletons. Specimen: peripheral blood. The receptor set was obtained from a human donor in a cohort sampled during active COVID-19.

J is TRBJ2-7 and V is TRBV10-3, with D unclear. CDR1 is ENHRY, CDR2 SYGVKD, per germline. The ends were cut back, 0 bases at V and 3 bases at J, with 6 bases in the middle. The CDR3 has 13 residues. The CDR3 DNA is TGTGCCATCAGTGAGTCGAACAGCTACGAGCAGTACTTC. Translated: CAISESNSYEQYF.

The chain combines TRBV4-3 with TRBJ1-5; a weak D match, TRBD1 (6 bases). The germline V gene encodes CDR1 LGHNA and CDR2 YSLEER. This CDR3 comprises 16 residues. Trimming shortened V by 0 bases and J by 5 bases, and 14 bases separated the two germline ends. CDR3 amino acids: CASSQERTAYHQPQHF. CDR3 DNA sequence: TGCGCCAGCAGCCAAGAAAGGACAGCCTACCATCAGCCCCAGCATTTT.

The rearrangement joins TRBV3-1 (or the pseudogene TRBV3-2) to TRBJ2-7; a weak D match, TRBD2 (6 bases). V gave up 5 bases and J gave up 4 bases, with 15 bases separating them. This CDR3 has 14 residues. Germline loops: CDR1 LGHDT, CDR2 YNNKEL (reference sequence). The CDR3 DNA is TGTGCCAGCAGCTCTCTTGGGGGGAGGTACGAGCAGTACTTC. Protein sequence: CASSSLGGRYEQYF.

V is TRBV4-1 and J is TRBJ2-7, with 7 bases lining up with TRBD2. The V gene end was trimmed by 0 bases and the J gene end by 10 bases; junction bases not matched to a gene: 12. CDR3 length equals 15 residues. Germline CDR1 MGHRA, CDR2 YSYEKL. Written as DNA, the CDR3 is TGCGCCAGCAGCCAAGAGGTGGGAGCGGGATTGAAACAGTACTTC. Its protein is CASSQEVGAGLKQYF.

The V call is TRBV20-1, the J call TRBJ2-7; D call uncertain. Trimming took 3 bases from V and 3 from J, leaving 12 bases between them. The CDR3 extends over 13 amino acids. From germline, CDR1 is DFQATT and CDR2 SNEGSKA (reference sequence). CDR3 DNA: TGCAGTGCTAGTACCGGCAGAGGCTACGAGCAGTACTTC. This sequence encodes CSASTGRGYEQYF.

As for this clone: The sample contains more than one DNA sequence encoding this CDR3. The gene calls are TRBV5-1 and TRBJ2-2, with D possibly being TRBD1 (6 bases). Germline CDR1 and CDR2: SGHRS and YFSETQ. Trimming removed 4 bases at V and 2 bases at J, with 9 bases between. The CDR3 consists of 14 residues. The DNA of the CDR3 is TGCGCCAGCAGCCTGGACAGAAACACCGGGGAGCTGTTTTTT. Its translation is CASSLDRNTGELFF.

The genes are TRBV7-2 and TRBJ2-1; 9 bases match TRBD1. The V gene end was trimmed by 1 base and the J gene end by 6 bases; junction bases not matched to a gene: 7. CDR3 size: 16 residues. Germline V lookup: CDR1 SGHTA, CDR2 FQGNSA. The CDR3 sequence: CASSLVTGGKGNEQFF. The CDR3 DNA follows: TGTGCCAGCAGCTTAGTAACAGGGGGCAAGGGCAATGAGCAGTTCTTC.

This clone was detected only once. CDR3 coding DNA: TGTGCCAGCAGCCAAGAAACGAGAGCGGGAGTGGGGGGCGATACGCAGTATTTT. Amino acid sequence: CASSQETRAGVGGDTQYF. This chain uses TRBV4-2 with TRBJ2-3, with 8 bases identical to TRBD2. There are 18 residues in the CDR3. The V and J ends lost 0 bases and 6 bases, in that order; junction bases with no gene match: 14. Germline V CDR1 and CDR2: LGHNA, YNFKEQ.

This sequence joins TRBV9 and TRBJ2-1, with 10 nucleotides matching TRBD2. The CDR3 totals 16 residues. The J segment lost 6 bases and the V segment lost 3 bases, leaving 9 bases of the junction unmatched. Per germline, CDR1 SGDLS and CDR2 YYNGEE. The CDR3 region has the DNA TGTGCCAGCAGCGCTAATTCCGGGACTAGCGTCAATGAGCAGTTCTTC. Protein sequence: CASSANSGTSVNEQFF.

This chain links TRBV29-1 with TRBJ2-7, with D perhaps matching TRBD1 (6 bases). The germline V and J ends were trimmed by 5 bases and 2 bases, with 13 bases remaining between them. Germline CDR1 and CDR2: SQVTM and ANQGSEA. CDR3 length: 13 residues. Here the CDR3 DNA reads TGCAGCGTTAAGACAGGAACGGCCTACGAGCAGTACTTC. Its translation: CSVKTGTAYEQYF.

This chain uses TRBV3-1 (or the pseudogene TRBV3-2) with TRBJ2-7, with 9 bases fitting TRBD1. CDR1 is LGHDT and CDR2 is YNNKEL in the germline V gene (reference sequence). The length of the CDR3 is 13 residues. Trimming at V came to 3 bases and at J to 6 bases, leaving 3 bases not matched to a gene. CDR3 residues: CASSQGTGLEQYF. In DNA form, the CDR3 reads TGTGCCAGCAGCCAGGGGACAGGGCTCGAGCAGTACTTC.

The V gene is TRBV5-4, the J gene TRBJ2-3; 16 bases line up with TRBD2. Trimming took 3 bases from V and 9 from J; bases not matched to a gene: 4. CDR1 SGHNT and CDR2 YYREEE come from the germline V gene (reference sequence). This CDR3 is built from 15 residues. For the CDR3, the DNA is TGTGCCAGCAGCTCGGGACTAGCGGGGGGGCCAACGCAGTATTTT. This sequence encodes CASSSGLAGGPTQYF.

V is TRBV29-1 and J is TRBJ2-2, with 8 bases identical to TRBD1. The length of the CDR3 is 16 residues. After removal of 4 bases from V and 4 bases from J, the junction contained 11 bases not matched to a gene. Germline V gene lookup returns CDR1 SQVTM and CDR2 ANQGSEA. CDR3: CSVGLTRDRSTGELFF. In DNA, the CDR3 is TGCAGCGTTGGTCTTACCCGGGACAGGTCCACCGGGGAGCTGTTTTTT.

This chain uses TRBV30 with TRBJ1-2; D is undetermined. The CDR3 has 12 amino acids. Deletions cut 3 bases from V and 7 bases from J, with 12 bases between. CDR1 GTSNPN and CDR2 SVGIG come from the germline V gene (reference sequence). CDR3 nucleotide sequence: TGTGCCTGGAGGTGGCAGTCCCTTGGCTACACCTTC. This translates into CAWRWQSLGYTF.

This sequence joins TRBV28 and TRBJ2-7; 10 bases are shared with TRBD2. Per the germline V gene, CDR1 is MDHEN and CDR2 is SYDVKM. The CDR3 extends over 14 amino acids. J was trimmed by 2 bases and V by 6 bases; bases with no gene match: 4. The CDR3 loop is CASRLAGTPYEQYF. Written as DNA, the CDR3 is TGTGCCAGCAGACTAGCGGGGACCCCCTACGAGCAGTACTTC.

V and J are TRBV9 and TRBJ1-1; 8 bases fit TRBD1. Trimming took 0 bases from V and 6 from J; bases not matched to a gene: 10. This CDR3 has 16 residues. The germline CDR1 and CDR2 sequences are SGDLS and YYNGEE. CDR3 region: CASSVVTGGISAEAFF. CDR3 sequence (DNA): TGTGCCAGCAGCGTAGTTACAGGGGGAATTTCGGCTGAAGCTTTCTTT.

This sequence joins TRBV5-1 and TRBJ2-5; the D is unclear. Germline V gene data show CDR1 as SGHRS and CDR2 as YFSETQ. CDR3 length: 13 amino acids. The V end was cut by 0 bases, the J end by 4 bases, with 7 bases between. The CDR3 sequence: CASSLDLGETQYF. As DNA, the CDR3 is TGCGCCAGCAGCTTGGATCTAGGAGAGACCCAGTACTTC. Full variable domain (outside the CDR3, taken from reference TRBV5-1 and TRBJ2-5): KAGVTQTPRYLIKTRGQQVTLSCSPISGHRSVSWYQQTPGQGLQFLFEYFSETQRNKGNFPGRFSGRQFSNSRSEMNVSTLELGDSALYLCASSLDLGETQYFGPGTRLLVL.

The chain combines TRBV28 with TRBJ2-7, with D possibly TRBD2 on 5 matching bases. Per the germline V gene, CDR1 is MDHEN and CDR2 is SYDVKM. The CDR3 runs to 13 residues. V was trimmed by 7 bases and J by 1 base, leaving 11 bases between them. The CDR3 sequence: CASTPGGSYEQYF. The CDR3 nucleotides are TGTGCCAGCACCCCAGGCGGGTCCTACGAGCAGTACTTC. Drawing the rest from reference TRBV28 and TRBJ2-7, the complete variable domain is DVKVTQSSRYLVKRTGEKVFLECVQDMDHENMFWYRQDPGLGLRLIYFSYDVKMKEKGDIPEGYSVSREKKERFSLILESASTNQTSMYLCASTPGGSYEQYFGPGTRLTVT.

The V call is TRBV30, the J call TRBJ1-5; 7 nucleotides align to TRBD1. The CDR3 loop spans 14 amino acids. With 3 bases clipped from V and 4 bases from J, the junction kept 6 bases outside the gene matches. Germline CDR1 reads GTSNPN; CDR2 reads SVGIG (reference sequence). DNA of the CDR3: TGTGCCTGGAGCTGGGGACAGCTAAATCAGCCCCAGCATTTT. Amino acids: CAWSWGQLNQPQHF.

V gene TRBV29-1 combines with J gene TRBJ2-3; 11 bases match TRBD2. V lost 3 bases, J lost 4 bases, and 0 bases stayed unmatched. Germline values: CDR1 SQVTM, CDR2 ANQGSEA. The CDR3 sequence is 13 residues long. The CDR3 DNA reads TGCAGCGTTGAGGGACTAGCGGCAGATACGCAGTATTTT. This encodes CSVEGLAADTQYF.

The CDR3 sequence: CASMRQTASSYNEQFF. CDR3 bases: TGTGCCAGTATGCGGCAGACGGCTAGCTCCTACAATGAGCAGTTCTTC. The chain carries TRBV19 and TRBJ2-1; D remains unclear. The V end was cut by 7 bases, the J end by 0 bases, with 16 bases between. CDR3 length: 16 amino acids. In germline, CDR1 is LNHDA, CDR2 SQIVND (reference sequence).

The CDR3 sequence is CASSVSSQGAEETQYF. In DNA, the CDR3 is TGTGCCAGCAGCGTATCGAGTCAGGGGGCTGAAGAGACCCAGTACTTC. The chain carries TRBV9 and TRBJ2-5; TRBD1 matches at 8 bases. Germline CDR1 SGDLS, CDR2 YYNGEE. CDR3 length: 16 amino acids. The J segment lost 3 bases and the V segment lost 1 base, leaving 8 bases of the junction unmatched.

The V and J genes are TRBV18 and TRBJ2-6; D gene unclear. This CDR3 has 18 residues. Trimming pared 2 bases from V and 1 base from J, leaving 15 bases between. CDR1 and CDR2 from the germline V gene are KGHSH and LQKENI. CDR3 nucleotide sequence: TGTGCCAGCTCACCAACCGACAACTTCAAATCTGGGGCCAACGTCCTGACTTTC. Translating gives CASSPTDNFKSGANVLTF.

In DNA, the CDR3 is TGTGCCAGCAGCTTACAGGGGAATGGCTACACCTTC. The encoded protein is CASSLQGNGYTF. The chain joins TRBV5-4 to TRBJ1-2; 7 nucleotides agree with TRBD1. CDR3 length: 12 amino acids. The V gene's germline CDR1 is SGHNT and CDR2 YYREEE (reference sequence). J lost 6 bases, V lost 2 bases, and 1 base had no gene match.

This sequence joins TRBV30 and TRBJ2-5; 11 nucleotides agree with TRBD2. The ends lost 3 bases at V and 1 base at J; junction bases unmatched: 7. The CDR3 is made up of 16 amino acids. In germline, CDR1 is GTSNPN, CDR2 SVGIG (reference sequence). CDR3 amino acids: CAWSPRLAGPQETQYF. CDR3 bases: TGTGCCTGGAGCCCAAGACTAGCGGGACCCCAAGAGACCCAGTACTTC.

The rearrangement links TRBV19 to TRBJ1-5; the D gene is possibly TRBD1 (6 bases). The ends were cut back, 7 bases at V and 1 base at J, with 14 bases in the middle. This CDR3 is 15 amino acids long. CDR1 and CDR2 from the germline V gene are LNHDA and SQIVND (reference sequence). The CDR3 spells CASTEGRGSNQPQHF. CDR3 in DNA: TGTGCCAGTACCGAGGGAAGGGGGAGCAATCAGCCCCAGCATTTT. The full variable domain, its missing parts supplied by reference TRBV19 and TRBJ1-5, is DGGITQSPKYLFRKEGQNVTLSCEQNLNHDAMYWYRQDPGQGLRLIYYSQIVNDFQKGDIAEGYSVSREKKESFPLTVTSAQKNPTAFYLCASTEGRGSNQPQHFGDGTRLSIL.